This T cell receptor (beta chain) was captured by sequencing in a study of T cell responses to AZD1222 COVID-19 vaccine (dated by TCRdb to the early 2020s). About the investigation overall: AZD1222 recipients given second doses at about 4 weeks or at about 12 weeks were pooled, since spike-specific TCR depth and breadth were not found to differ between the two schedules. Enrollment into the trials was organized by age into subgroups of 18-55, 56-69 and 70-plus years, and those subgroups contained roughly 150, 30 and 60 TCR-sequenced participants, respectively. A total of 233 trial participants underwent TCR sequencing, of whom some 200 had received two doses of AZD1222 and 26 had received two doses of the MenACWY control vaccine. Overall study results and their limits: The whole spike protein was spanned by vaccine-associated CD4 TCRs, and dominant responses were seen in regions 160-218 and 743-854. Spike-specific TCR breadth and depth rose significantly after two AZD1222 doses compared with day 0 and with MenACWY recipients. Nearly half of unique spike-specific TCRs reportedly recognized epitopes outside regions mutated in the B.1.351 and B.1.1.7 variants. No day 14 peak-response samples were available, so repertoires were characterized only after the peak T cell response. Conclusions about previously exposed vaccinees were limited because only a handful of AZD1222 recipients were SARS-CoV-2 seropositive at baseline. Participants were mostly white British and included more females than males, and it was suggested by the authors that clonal diversity may have been underestimated. In the small 56-69-year group, the increase in depth fell short of significance, most likely because of low power.

In regard to this clone: Its cognate antigen has yet to be identified. Within one base of it there is no much larger clone, and no base qualities were kept.

Taken from the germline V gene (reference sequence), the CDR1 and CDR2 loops are MNHEY and SMNVEV. CDR3 length: 13 amino acids, cysteine to phenylalanine. The CDR3 DNA has 39 bases and is translated from base 1. Trimming takes 6 bases from V and 14 bases from J, and the germline ends sit 17 bases apart. The meaning of the sample's time point label: baseline before first vaccination. Vaccinee samples were obtained from the UK trials COV001 and COV002, which included a single-blind randomized controlled phase 2/3 trial of AZD1222 (ChAdOx1 nCoV-19) in healthy adults. Trial participant PBMC samples were collected at day 0 and day 28 after the second dose for TCRbeta chain sequencing. The CDR3 regions of human TCRbeta chains were analyzed by immunosequencing. Regarding the original processing steps: Repertoire TCRs were matched against a reference library of SARS-CoV-2-specific TCRs generated with the MIRA antigen-specificity platform. Breadth was defined as the fraction of unique TCRs that were SARS-CoV-2-associated. Depth was defined as the fraction of total T cells that were SARS-CoV-2-associated. Using the MIRA data, each spike-specific TCR was mapped to the spike region that the TCR reacts to and placed in a CD4 or CD8 class. Log10-transformed breadth and depth values were compared by one-way ANOVA with Sidak's multiple comparisons tests. The source is immuneACCESS, and TCRdb retained only in-frame sequences with V and J called. Part of the clones is not carried over; for the studies checked, unresolved V genes explain less than half of this, and the remainder is unexplained. V and J calls and clone size are copied from that table; D and trimming were computed from the DNA. This sample gives 150,000 or so clones in total; around nine tenths of them show up just once. In total, the top ten clones hold around 5% of the sample.

The source is an adult in good health. The chain is encoded by TRBV27 joined to TRBJ1-6; no D gene is confidently identified. The input for sequencing was peripheral blood, taken on day 0 of AZD1222 vaccination. The DNA reads as follows: TGTGCCAGCAGGTCAATGAGATTGGTCACCCTCCACTTT. Its protein is CASRSMRLVTLHF.